This T cell receptor beta chain derives from a study of blood T cell repertoires in COVID-19. The protocol was immunoSEQ multiplex PCR, while the TCRdb copy is restricted to in-frame clones and leaves out a portion. This sample has 300,000 to 350,000 clones; 80% to 90% occur once, and the top ten carry about 3%. The sequence came from a man aged 25-45 years with active or convalescent COVID-19. Specimen: peripheral blood.

The CDR3 is CASSYSDSPLRPQHF. The DNA of the CDR3 is TGTGCCAGCAGTTACTCGGACAGCCCCTTGAGGCCCCAGCATTTT. V usage is TRBV6-2 or TRBV6-3 and J usage is TRBJ1-5, with a possible D match to TRBD1 (6 bases). The V end was cut by 0 bases, the J end by 9 bases, with 15 bases between. The CDR3 contains 15 residues. Germline V gene data show CDR1 as MNHEY and CDR2 as SVGEGT.